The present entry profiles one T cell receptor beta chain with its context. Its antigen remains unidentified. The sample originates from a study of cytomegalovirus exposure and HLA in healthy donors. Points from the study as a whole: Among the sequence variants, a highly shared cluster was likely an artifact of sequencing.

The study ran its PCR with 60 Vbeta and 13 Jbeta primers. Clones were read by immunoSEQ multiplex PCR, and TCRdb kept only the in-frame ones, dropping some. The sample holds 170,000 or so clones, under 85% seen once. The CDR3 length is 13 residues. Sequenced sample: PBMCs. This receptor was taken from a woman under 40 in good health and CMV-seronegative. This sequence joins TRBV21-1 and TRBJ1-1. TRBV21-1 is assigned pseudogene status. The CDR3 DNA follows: TGTGCCAGGCCCCCCCCGAGGCGCACTGAAGCTTTCTTT. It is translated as CARPPPRRTEAFF.